This is a list of T cell receptor beta chains from one sample in a study of T cells in Graves' hyperthyroidism and ophthalmopathy. MiXCR was run by TCRdb on the multiplex PCR reads, yielding one entry per CDR3 protein. The sample has 600,000 to 800,000 distinct CDR3 sequences, just over 35% seen once. Sequencing used blood. The receptors stem from a woman between 40 and 50 years old with Graves' hyperthyroidism. Both conserved end residues are part of each CDR3. A D gene is named only where the DNA matches it firmly. Where a row states a size, it is once, few, many or the class of an expanded clone; other rows omit it.

v_call	j_call	cdr3_length	d_call	clone_size	cdr3_nt	cdr3_aa
TRBV20-1	TRBJ2-3	16	TRBD2	-	TGCAGTGCTATCTCCCTCAGCGGGATTATCACAGATACGCAGTATTTT	CSAISLSGIITDTQYF
TRBV7-3	TRBJ2-5	16	TRBD2	-	TGTGCCAGCAGCATGATTAGCGGGGGGCTCCAAGAGACCCAGTACTTC	CASSMISGGLQETQYF
TRBV2	TRBJ2-5	16	-	-	TGTGCCAGCAGGCAAGGACAGTCCCCTTCCCAAGAGACCCAGTACTTC	CASRQGQSPSQETQYF
TRBV7-3	TRBJ1-2	17	TRBD1	few	TGTGCCAGCAGCTTATTTCCCTCGACAGGGATGGACTATGGCTACACCTTC	CASSLFPSTGMDYGYTF
TRBV2	TRBJ2-7	18	TRBD1	few	TGCGCCAGCAGCCAAGAGCGTTGGGGACAGACCTTAGGCTACGAGCAGTACTTC	CASSQERWGQTLGYEQYF
TRBV6-1	TRBJ1-4	13	-	once	TGTGCCAGCAGCACCGTATTGAAGGAAAAACTGGTTTTT	CASSTVLKEKLVF
TRBV19	TRBJ2-7	14	-	many	TGTGCCAGTAGTATCGGCAGGGTTACCTACGAGCAGTACTTC	CASSIGRVTYEQYF
TRBV7-9	TRBJ1-2	15	-	many	TGTGCCAGCAGCCCTCGGGATGGGGGTAACTATGGCTACACCTTC	CASSPRDGGNYGYTF
TRBV24-1	TRBJ1-3	14	-	many	TGTGCCCCAAATACGACCCCCGAAGGAAACACCATATATTTT	CAPNTTPEGNTIYF
TRBV12-3/TRBV12-4	TRBJ1-2	11	-	-	TGTGCCAACAGTCTCAATTATGGCTACACCTTC	CANSLNYGYTF
TRBV2	TRBJ1-5	13	-	many	TGTGCCAGCGTCCAGGGGAGCAATCAGCCCCAGCATTTT	CASVQGSNQPQHF
TRBV10-2	TRBJ2-2	16	-	many	TGCGCCAGCAGTCAGGATTATGGGGTCGGGACCGGGGAGCTGTTTTTT	CASSQDYGVGTGELFF
TRBV12-3/TRBV12-4	TRBJ1-2	16	TRBD1	few	TGTGCCAGCAGTTTAATCCCGGGACAGGGTGACTATGGCTACACCTTC	CASSLIPGQGDYGYTF
TRBV7-3	TRBJ1-3	16	TRBD1	-	TGTGCCAGCAGCTTAGGACCGGGACAGTCTGGAAACACCATATATTTT	CASSLGPGQSGNTIYF
TRBV7-8	TRBJ1-2	17	-	many	TGTGCCAGCAGCTTGTTACCCCAGGGGATAGCATCTTGGGGCTACACCTTC	CASSLLPQGIASWGYTF
TRBV6-6	TRBJ2-5	10	-	many	TGTGCCAGCAGTTACGGCGTACAGTACTTC	CASSYGVQYF
TRBV29-1	TRBJ1-2	12	-	many	TGCAGCGTTCGGCAGTCTAACTATGGCTACACCTTC	CSVRQSNYGYTF
TRBV10-1	TRBJ2-1	13	-	-	TGCGCCAGCGGGTCTGGCCCCTACAATGAGCAGTTCTTC	CASGSGPYNEQFF
TRBV5-1	TRBJ2-3	12	-	-	TGCGCCAGCAGCCAAGTGGGAGATACGCAGTATTTT	CASSQVGDTQYF
TRBV29-1	TRBJ2-7	12	-	once	TGCAGCGTTGGGGACTTTCGGTACGAGCAGTACTTC	CSVGDFRYEQYF
TRBV12-3/TRBV12-4	TRBJ2-2	15	TRBD1	-	TGCGCCAGCACCGGGACAGGGTCGAGGACCGGGGAGCTGTTTTTT	CASTGTGSRTGELFF
TRBV5-1	TRBJ2-2	12	-	-	TGCGCCAGCAGCTTAAACAGTGGGGAGCTGTTTTTT	CASSLNSGELFF
TRBV10-1	TRBJ1-1	14	-	-	TGCGCCAGCAGTGAGTCGGGGCAGGGAATTGGAGCTTTCTTT	CASSESGQGIGAFF
TRBV7-9	TRBJ1-4	15	-	many	TGTGCCAGCAGCTTCAAGAGAGGAACTAATGAAAAACTGTTTTTT	CASSFKRGTNEKLFF
TRBV15	TRBJ1-1	12	-	many	TGTGCCACCAGCGCCCGATGGACTGAAGCTTTCTTT	CATSARWTEAFF
TRBV6-2/TRBV6-3	TRBJ2-5	13	-	-	TGTGCCAGCACGGCCCTGGGCTTAGAGACCCAGTACTTC	CASTALGLETQYF
TRBV7-9	TRBJ1-5	12	-	many	TGTGCCAGCAGCCCCGCGGATCAGCCCCAGCATTTT	CASSPADQPQHF
TRBV7-2	TRBJ2-7	13	-	many	TGTGCCAGCAGCTTATTGGCAACCTACGAGCAGTACTTC	CASSLLATYEQYF
TRBV15	TRBJ2-7	15	-	-	TGTGCCACCAGCAGAGCTATGGGGTCAGGATACGAGCAGTACTTC	CATSRAMGSGYEQYF
TRBV29-1	TRBJ1-1	14	-	many	TGCAGCGTTGTTGAGAGGACCATGAACACTGAAGCTTTCTTT	CSVVERTMNTEAFF
TRBV15	TRBJ2-3	16	-	-	TGTGCCACCAGCAGAGGTACTAGGGGGATCACAGATACGCAGTATTTT	CATSRGTRGITDTQYF
TRBV19	TRBJ1-1	11	-	many	TGTGCCAGTACCCTAGGGGGAGACGCTTTCTTT	CASTLGGDAFF
TRBV7-2	TRBJ2-7	15	-	-	TGTGCCAGCAGCCCCAAATATGACCCGGCGGACGAGCAGTACTTC	CASSPKYDPADEQYF
TRBV12-3/TRBV12-4	TRBJ2-6	16	-	many	TGTGCCAGCAGTACCCGCAGGGTCTCTGGGGCCAACGTCCTGACTTTC	CASSTRRVSGANVLTF
TRBV12-3/TRBV12-4	TRBJ1-1	16	TRBD1	-	TGTGCCAGCAGTCTCGTGGAGGGGGCGCCGGACACTGAAGCTTTCTTT	CASSLVEGAPDTEAFF
TRBV2	TRBJ1-2	13	-	many	TGTGCCAGCAGTGGGACTGACGTCTGGCGTGCGTTCTTC	CASSGTDVWRAFF
TRBV7-9	TRBJ1-5	13	-	-	TGTGCCAGCAGCAAGACCGATAATCAGCCCCAGCATTTT	CASSKTDNQPQHF
TRBV12-3/TRBV12-4	TRBJ1-6	14	-	few	TGTGCCAGCAGTTCTGTTGAAGCTAATTCACCCCTCCACTTT	CASSSVEANSPLHF
TRBV10-3	TRBJ1-5	14	-	many	TGTGCCACAAGCGTACAGGACTCAAATCAGCCCCAGCATTTT	CATSVQDSNQPQHF
TRBV19	TRBJ2-7	14	TRBD1	-	TGTGCCAGTAGTATCCGGGACAGGGGACACGAGCAGTACTTC	CASSIRDRGHEQYF
TRBV25-1	TRBJ2-2	15	-	many	TGTGCCAGCAGTGAAGTAAGGGGCGCGATCGGGGAGCTGTTTTTT	CASSEVRGAIGELFF
TRBV7-2	TRBJ1-5	16	-	many	TGTGCCAGCAGCTTAAACGGCGGGGGATTGGGTCAGCCCCAGCATTTT	CASSLNGGGLGQPQHF
TRBV7-2	TRBJ1-1	14	TRBD1	few	TGTGCCAGCAGCCCGGGACAGGGGGGAAGGGGGGCTTTCTTT	CASSPGQGGRGAFF
TRBV7-2	TRBJ2-5	14	-	-	TGTGCCAGCAGCTTCTACATGGAGAACGAGACCCAGTACTTC	CASSFYMENETQYF
TRBV29-1	TRBJ1-2	12	TRBD1	few	TGCAGCGTTCAGGGGGGGGCCTATGGCTACACCTTC	CSVQGGAYGYTF
TRBV3-1	TRBJ2-7	16	TRBD1	-	TGTGCCAGCAGCCAAGATGAGGCAGGGGGTTCCTACGAGCAGTACTTC	CASSQDEAGGSYEQYF
TRBV10-3	TRBJ2-2	13	-	many	TGTGCCATCAGTGAGTTGACGGGCGGGGAGCTGTTTTTT	CAISELTGGELFF
TRBV29-1	TRBJ2-2	16	TRBD2	few	TGCAGCGCTGGGACTAGCGGGAGGTGTGACACCGGGGAGCTGTTTTTT	CSAGTSGRCDTGELFF
TRBV13	TRBJ2-7	12	-	-	TGTGCCAGCTCCATCGCGCGGTACGAGCAGTACTTC	CASSIARYEQYF
TRBV7-2	TRBJ1-1	13	TRBD1	-	TGTGCCAGCAGTCCCGGGACAGGGGCACGGGCTTTCTTT	CASSPGTGARAFF
TRBV2	TRBJ2-5	15	TRBD2	many	TGTGCCAGCCACAGAGGACTAGCGGGAGAGGAGACCCAGTACTTC	CASHRGLAGEETQYF
TRBV12-3/TRBV12-4	TRBJ1-4	15	-	-	TGTGCCAGCAGGCCAGGGGCTAATCTTAATGAAAAACTGTTTTTT	CASRPGANLNEKLFF
TRBV2	TRBJ2-3	16	TRBD2	-	TGTGCCAGCAGTTGGACTAGCGGGGCCAACACAGATACGCAGTATTTT	CASSWTSGANTDTQYF
TRBV10-3	TRBJ2-5	13	-	-	TGTGCCACAAGACAGTCGCTCCAAGAGACCCAGTACTTC	CATRQSLQETQYF